The 32 T cell receptor beta chains below come from one sample, sequenced in a study of neurological immune-mediated disorders. TCRdb ran MiXCR on the 5' RACE reads and lists one entry per CDR3 protein. The data contain just over 95,000 distinct CDR3 sequences, roughly 3.5% of them singletons. Sequencing was performed on PBMCs. Receptor source: a young woman with multiple sclerosis.

This sequence joins TRBV6-5 and TRBJ1-5; a possible D gene is TRBD1 (6 bases). The CDR3 contains 14 residues. The germline CDR1 and CDR2 sequences are MNHEY and SVGAGI. V lost 4 bases to trimming and J lost 5 bases, with 12 bases between them. The CDR3 sequence: CASSSITGHQPQHF. Here the CDR3 DNA reads TGTGCCAGCAGTTCTATAACAGGGCATCAGCCCCAGCATTTT.

This clonotype was recorded a few times. The chain joins TRBV28 to TRBJ2-4; D tentatively reads TRBD1 or TRBD2 (5 bases each). The germline gives CDR1 MDHEN, CDR2 SYDVKM. The V end lost 6 bases, the J end lost 7 bases, and 13 bases lay between the germline ends. This CDR3 is 13 amino acids long. The CDR3 DNA is TGTGCCAGCAGCGTGGGGGTTGTGAACATTCAGTACTTC. Amino acid sequence: CASSVGVVNIQYF. The full variable domain, completed using reference TRBV28 and TRBJ2-4, is DVKVTQSSRYLVKRTGEKVFLECVQDMDHENMFWYRQDPGLGLRLIYFSYDVKMKEKGDIPEGYSVSREKKERFSLILESASTNQTSMYLCASSVGVVNIQYFGAGTRLSVL.

The sample holds many counts of this clonotype. V gene TRBV10-2 combines with J gene TRBJ1-1; D unresolved. The CDR3 consists of 12 residues. Per the germline V gene, CDR1 is WSHSY and CDR2 is SAAADI. V lost 6 bases, J lost 11 bases, and 16 bases lay in between. CDR3 DNA sequence: TGCGCCAGCAGCGCGACCCCCCGAGCGGCTTTCTTT. Translation gives CASSATPRAAFF.

This clonotype was recorded at least ten times. The J gene is TRBJ2-5, the V gene TRBV18; D uncertain. CDR1 is KGHSH, CDR2 LQKENI, per germline. The CDR3 length is 15 residues. V was pared by 8 bases and J by 1 base, with 17 bases between. The CDR3 loop reads CASHYNQIPQETQYF. The DNA for the CDR3 is TGTGCCAGCCATTATAATCAGATTCCCCAAGAGACCCAGTACTTC.

There are many counts of this clonotype. This chain joins TRBV10-3 and TRBJ2-2; a weak D match, TRBD1 (6 bases). The germline V and J ends were trimmed by 5 bases and 6 bases, with 16 bases remaining between them. Germline-derived CDR1 and CDR2 are ENHRY and SYGVKD. This CDR3 contains 15 residues. CDR3 residues: CAISRQATYAGELFF. DNA for the CDR3: TGTGCCATCAGTCGACAGGCTACTTACGCCGGGGAGCTGTTTTTT.

In this sample, this clonotype turned up many times. V is TRBV12-3 or TRBV12-4 and J is TRBJ1-5; 9 bases are shared with TRBD1. The CDR3 has 18 residues. V lost 3 bases, J lost 0 bases, and 9 bases stayed unmatched. The CDR3 DNA follows: TGTGCCAGCAGTTTCCCGGGACAGGGCTGGTATAGCAATCAGCCCCAGCATTTT. This translates into CASSFPGQGWYSNQPQHF.

The sample holds many counts of this clonotype. The chain recombines TRBV7-8 with TRBJ2-2; D is perhaps TRBD1 (5 bases). The CDR3 loop spans 17 amino acids. CDR1 is SGHVS and CDR2 is FQNEAQ in the germline V gene. V was trimmed by 1 base and J by 2 bases, leaving 14 bases between them. The CDR3 DNA reads TGTGCCAGCAGCTTAGTAAGGCAGGGCCCTAACACCGGGGAGCTGTTTTTT. This codes for CASSLVRQGPNTGELFF.

This clonotype was counted between two and nine times. The rearrangement links TRBV5-6 to TRBJ1-1; D perhaps matches TRBD1 (5 bases). Trimming stripped 2 bases from V and 4 bases from J, with 15 bases between. From germline, CDR1 is SGHDT and CDR2 YYEEEE. This CDR3 comprises 15 residues. This chain's CDR3 is CASSFWGGVGTEAFF. CDR3 sequence (DNA): TGTGCCAGCAGCTTTTGGGGGGGGGTTGGCACTGAAGCTTTCTTT.

The sample holds many counts of this clonotype. The rearrangement joins TRBV15 to TRBJ2-7; D perhaps matches TRBD1 (5 bases). The CDR3 runs 14 residues. The V end lost 0 bases, the J end lost 3 bases, and 9 bases lay between the germline ends. CDR1 and CDR2 (germline): LNHNV, YYDKDF (reference sequence). The CDR3 coding sequence is TGTGCCACCAGCAGAGATCCAGGGAACTACGAGCAGTACTTC. This translates into CATSRDPGNYEQYF.

This clonotype was detected many times. The chain is built from TRBV5-1 and TRBJ2-5; 7 bases are a match to TRBD1. The germline V gene has CDR1 SGHRS and CDR2 YFSETQ. The CDR3 has 14 amino acids. V lost 2 bases, J lost 2 bases, and 3 bases stayed unmatched. CDR3 sequence reads: CASSFQGQQETQYF. The CDR3 DNA reads TGCGCCAGCAGCTTTCAGGGACAGCAAGAGACCCAGTACTTC. The full variable domain, completed using reference TRBV5-1 and TRBJ2-5, is KAGVTQTPRYLIKTRGQQVTLSCSPISGHRSVSWYQQTPGQGLQFLFEYFSETQRNKGNFPGRFSGRQFSNSRSEMNVSTLELGDSALYLCASSFQGQQETQYFGPGTRLLVL.

This clonotype appeared many times. V and J are TRBV10-2 and TRBJ1-1; 7 positions agree with TRBD1. CDR3 length equals 13 residues. The V segment lost 7 bases and the J segment 5 bases; nucleotides outside the gene matches: 7. Germline V gene data show CDR1 as WSHSY and CDR2 as SAAADI. This chain's CDR3 is CASTAGGRTEAFF. In nucleotides, the CDR3 is TGCGCCAGCACCGCAGGGGGAAGGACTGAAGCTTTCTTT.

This clonotype showed up many times. This chain uses TRBV28 with TRBJ2-6; D assignment may be TRBD1 or TRBD2 (5 bases each). The V and J ends lost 10 bases and 3 bases respectively, with 10 bases between them. Germline V gives CDR1 MDHEN, CDR2 SYDVKM. The CDR3 consists of 13 residues. The CDR3 here is CATERGGANVLTF. The DNA for the CDR3 is TGTGCCACCGAGAGGGGTGGGGCCAACGTCCTGACTTTC. The full variable domain, rest sourced from reference TRBV28 and TRBJ2-6, is DVKVTQSSRYLVKRTGEKVFLECVQDMDHENMFWYRQDPGLGLRLIYFSYDVKMKEKGDIPEGYSVSREKKERFSLILESASTNQTSMYLCATERGGANVLTFGAGSRLTVL.

This clonotype was seen many times. The V and J genes are TRBV11-1 and TRBJ2-3; 7 positions match TRBD1. Trimming at V came to 3 bases and at J to 1 base, leaving 7 bases not matched to a gene. The CDR3 contains 16 residues. CDR1 is SGHAT and CDR2 is FQDESV in the germline V gene (reference sequence). The CDR3 here is CASSLYRDSRTDTQYF. The CDR3 coding sequence is TGTGCCAGCAGCTTGTACCGGGACAGCCGCACAGATACGCAGTATTTT.

In this sample, this clonotype turned up many times. The chain couples TRBV5-5 to TRBJ1-4; maybe TRBD1 (6 bases). The CDR3 totals 14 residues. CDR1 and CDR2 from the germline V gene are SGHKS and YYEKEE (reference sequence). V was shortened by 4 bases and J by 6 bases, with 13 bases between the two germline ends. The CDR3 loop reads CASSQGILDEKLFF. The CDR3 DNA is TGTGCCAGCAGCCAGGGGATTTTGGATGAAAAACTGTTTTTT.

This clonotype appeared many times. This chain connects TRBV12-3 or TRBV12-4 to TRBJ2-3; 7 nucleotides align to TRBD2. The V segment lost 1 base and the J segment 4 bases; nucleotides outside the gene matches: 5. The CDR3 consists of 15 residues. The CDR3: CASSLDGGSSDTQYF. The CDR3 region has the DNA TGTGCCAGCAGTTTAGACGGCGGGAGCTCAGATACGCAGTATTTT.

In this sample, this clonotype turned up many times. The V gene is TRBV20-1, the J gene TRBJ2-3; 7 positions match TRBD2. CDR1 and CDR2 (germline): DFQATT, SNEGSKA (reference sequence). V shed 0 bases, J shed 9 bases, and the junction held 12 bases outside the gene matches. The CDR3 consists of 15 residues. This CDR3 reads CSAREFGGNPATQYF. CDR3 bases: TGCAGTGCTAGAGAATTCGGGGGGAATCCCGCGACGCAGTATTTT.

This clonotype appeared many times. The chain couples TRBV4-1 to TRBJ2-7; D remains ambiguous. Germline CDR1 and CDR2: MGHRA and YSYEKL. With 0 bases removed from V and 4 bases from J, the gap between germline ends came to 10 bases. This CDR3 region has 14 residues. This CDR3 is CASSQEVGPYEQYF. The CDR3, as DNA: TGCGCCAGCAGCCAAGAAGTCGGCCCTTACGAGCAGTACTTC.

This clonotype was found many times. The V call is TRBV23-1, the J call TRBJ2-2; D ambiguous. TRBV23-1 is an ORF for which the function is uncertain. CDR3 size: 15 residues. Trimming removed 4 bases at V and 3 bases at J, with 12 bases between. The CDR3 is CASSPIDPDTGELFF. The CDR3 DNA reads as TGCGCCAGCAGTCCGATCGACCCGGACACCGGGGAGCTGTTTTTT.

This clonotype is medium-sized in the sample. V usage is TRBV19 and J usage is TRBJ1-2; D is undetermined. Trimming took 9 bases from V and 5 from J, leaving 7 bases between them. Per germline, CDR1 LNHDA and CDR2 SQIVND (reference sequence). The CDR3 sequence is 10 residues long. The CDR3 DNA follows: TGTGCCAGCGAAGGGTATGGCTACACCTTC. It codes for CASEGYGYTF.

This clonotype was observed at least ten times. The chain uses TRBV19 and TRBJ2-1; tentatively, D is TRBD1 or TRBD2 (5 bases each). The CDR3 is 15 residues long. The V end lost 2 bases, the J end lost 8 bases, and 16 bases lay between the germline ends. CDR1 and CDR2 from the germline V gene are LNHDA and SQIVND (reference sequence). Written as DNA, the CDR3 is TGTGCCAGTAGTATAAGGCGACCGGGACCTCATGAGCAGTTCTTC. Amino acid sequence: CASSIRRPGPHEQFF.

This clonotype was seen a handful of times. The chain links TRBV7-6 to TRBJ2-1, with D tentatively TRBD1 (6 bases). Trimming shortened V by 4 bases and J by 0 bases, and 19 bases separated the two germline ends. The germline V gene encodes CDR1 SGHVS and CDR2 FNYEAQ. The CDR3 spans 18 residues. The chain's CDR3 is CASSSRDTMGSSYNEQFF. As DNA, the CDR3 is TGTGCCAGCAGCTCCCGGGACACCATGGGGAGCTCCTACAATGAGCAGTTCTTC.

This clonotype was recorded many times. The V gene is TRBV20-1, the J gene TRBJ1-6, with no clear D. This CDR3 has 13 amino acids. CDR1 DFQATT and CDR2 SNEGSKA come from the germline V gene (reference sequence). The V end lost 5 bases, the J end lost 8 bases, and 13 bases lay between the germline ends. The CDR3 reads CSAPADLHSPLHF. CDR3 coding DNA: TGCAGTGCTCCCGCCGACCTCCATTCACCCCTCCACTTT.

The rearrangement links TRBV20-1 to TRBJ2-4; D may be TRBD2 (6 bases). The CDR3 contains 13 residues. The V gene lost 7 bases and the J gene lost 0 bases, with 10 bases spanning the gap. From germline, CDR1 is DFQATT and CDR2 SNEGSKA (reference sequence). In DNA form, the CDR3 reads TGCAGTGACGAGGGACTAGCCAAAAACATTCAGTACTTC. It is translated as CSDEGLAKNIQYF.

This clonotype was seen many times. The chain uses TRBV15 and TRBJ2-5; a possible D gene is TRBD2 (6 bases). Germline CDR1 is LNHNV and CDR2 is YYDKDF (reference sequence). The CDR3 is made up of 13 amino acids. V was shortened by 6 bases and J by 2 bases, with 10 bases between the two germline ends. CDR3 protein: CATRRRGQETQYF. CDR3 DNA: TGTGCCACCAGGAGGCGGGGACAAGAGACCCAGTACTTC.

There are many counts of this clonotype. The rearrangement links TRBV5-6 to TRBJ2-5; TRBD2 aligns across 12 bases. V was pared by 2 bases and J by 5 bases, with 4 bases of the junction left unmatched. CDR3 length: 15 residues. Germline CDR1 SGHDT, CDR2 YYEEEE. CDR3 sequence reads: CASSFPTSGGETQYF. The CDR3 nucleotides read TGTGCCAGCAGCTTCCCAACTAGCGGGGGGGAGACCCAGTACTTC.

This clonotype was recorded many times. This chain's CDR3 is CASSLRSPGGSGNTIYF. CDR3 coding DNA: TGTGCCAGCAGCTTGCGTTCGCCAGGCGGGTCTGGAAACACCATATATTTT. The chain has TRBV5-4 and TRBJ1-3, with D uncertain. The CDR3 covers 17 residues. The V and J ends lost 1 base and 1 base respectively, with 15 bases between them. The germline V gene has CDR1 SGHNT and CDR2 YYREEE (reference sequence).

This clonotype was counted a few times. This sequence joins TRBV9 and TRBJ2-7; unclear D gene. The CDR3 runs 14 residues. The germline gives CDR1 SGDLS, CDR2 YYNGEE. The germline V and J ends were trimmed by 3 bases and 2 bases, with 12 bases remaining between them. The DNA of the CDR3 is TGTGCCAGCAGCGAATCAGGAGAACCCTACGAGCAGTACTTC. Translation: CASSESGEPYEQYF.

Many counts were recorded for this clonotype. The chain is built from TRBV7-9 and TRBJ1-6; D is unclear. V lost 7 bases and J lost 8, with 18 bases in between. The germline V gene encodes CDR1 SEHNR and CDR2 FQNEAQ (reference sequence). The CDR3 spans 15 residues. CDR3 bases: TGTGCCAGCAAGAATTTGGAAGAGGGTTATTCACCCCTCCACTTT. This sequence encodes CASKNLEEGYSPLHF.

The table lists this clonotype with many counts. The J gene is TRBJ1-6, the V gene TRBV2, with 10 bases lining up with TRBD1. With V trimmed by 3 bases and J by 7 bases, 3 bases remained unmatched. Per germline, CDR1 SNHLY and CDR2 FYNNEI. The CDR3 runs to 15 residues. The CDR3 DNA sequence: TGTGCCAGCAGTGACAGGACAGGGGGGAATTCACCCCTCCACTTT. This translates into CASSDRTGGNSPLHF.

This clonotype was seen ten or more times. V gene TRBV7-9 combines with J gene TRBJ2-1; D not certain. Germline-derived CDR1 and CDR2 are SEHNR and FQNEAQ (reference sequence). The CDR3 extends over 14 amino acids. V lost 1 base, J lost 4 bases, and 8 bases lay in between. The CDR3 is CASSLGHEYNEQFF. DNA for the CDR3: TGTGCCAGCAGCTTAGGACACGAATACAATGAGCAGTTCTTC.

This clonotype was recorded many times. The chain is built from TRBV20-1 and TRBJ1-2, with D possibly matching TRBD1 (6 bases). Deletions cut 5 bases from V and 4 bases from J, with 11 bases between. This CDR3 region has 12 residues. Germline-derived CDR1 and CDR2 are DFQATT and SNEGSKA (reference sequence). CDR3 DNA: TGCAGTGCTCCCATGGACAGCTATGGCTACACCTTC. As protein: CSAPMDSYGYTF.

This clonotype occurred many times. The V call is TRBV20-1, the J call TRBJ2-7, with D possibly being TRBD1 (5 bases). Trimming pared 3 bases from V and 1 base from J, leaving 7 bases between. CDR1 and CDR2 (germline): DFQATT, SNEGSKA (reference sequence). The CDR3 contains 12 residues. The CDR3 spells CSARAGSYEQYF. CDR3 bases: TGCAGTGCTAGGGCAGGGTCCTACGAGCAGTACTTC.